This T cell receptor (beta chain) was recovered during a study of T cells in Graves' hyperthyroidism and ophthalmopathy. Study-wide context: Before any treatment, at initial diagnosis, peripheral blood was collected. Study-wide findings and caveats: The majority of expanded thyroid clonotypes above 0.001 also appeared in blood.

This clonotype was found many times. What it binds is not known. RNA transcripts were the template for amplifying TCR beta CDR3 regions. The study used the HTBI primer set for a first-round RT-PCR of the TCR CDR3. TCRdb ran MiXCR on the multiplex PCR reads and lists one entry per CDR3 protein. The top ten hold less than 6% of the sample, which has roughly 500,000 distinct CDR3 sequences, around 13% seen once. The blood sample predates any ophthalmopathy symptoms, coming from first hyperthyroidism diagnosis. The CDR3 is made up of 16 amino acids. CDR1 KGHDR and CDR2 SFDVKD come from the germline V gene. V shed 5 bases and J shed 5 bases, with 18 bases lying between them.

The V and J genes are TRBV24-1 and TRBJ2-1; D is possibly TRBD2 (5 bases). The receptor comes from a woman between 25 and 40 years old with Graves' hyperthyroidism that later progressed to Graves' ophthalmopathy. Material: blood. Here the CDR3 DNA reads TGTGCCACCAGTGCCCCCCGGGGAGCCGAAGACAATGAGCAGTTCTTC. It translates to CATSAPRGAEDNEQFF.